What follows is one T cell receptor (beta chain) and its context. Its antigen is not identified. The V end was cut by 0 bases, the J end by 5 bases, with 7 bases between. CDR3 length equals 13 residues. CDR1 is LNHNV and CDR2 is YYDKDF in the germline V gene (reference sequence). These data come from a study of response to subunit inactivated influenza vaccine. General observations from the study: Authors suggested that a seasonal influenza vaccination recruits few new T cells each time.

MiXCR was run by TCRdb on the RT-PCR reads, yielding one entry per CDR3 protein. The sample has about 780,000 distinct CDR3 sequences; under 20% are singletons. This TCR derives from a man over 45 who received an inactivated influenza vaccine. J is TRBJ2-5 and V is TRBV15; D ambiguous. The starting material was PBMCs from blood, obtained 5 to 6 days after vaccination. For the CDR3, the DNA is TGTGCCACCAGCAGAGATCGTTTGGAGACCCAGTACTTC. This codes for CATSRDRLETQYF.